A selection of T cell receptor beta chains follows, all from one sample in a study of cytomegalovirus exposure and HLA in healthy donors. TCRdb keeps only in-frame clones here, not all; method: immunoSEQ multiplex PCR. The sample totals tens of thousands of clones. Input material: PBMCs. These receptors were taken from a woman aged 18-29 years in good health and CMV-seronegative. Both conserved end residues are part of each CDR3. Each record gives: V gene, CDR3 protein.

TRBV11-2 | CASSLVTGTAYEQYF
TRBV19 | CASTGDRGDSGYTF
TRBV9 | CASSVRDSLGQETQYF
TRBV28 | CASITGTGYTEAFF
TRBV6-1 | CASAMRGTAYEQYF
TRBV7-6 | CASSLGRQGDNEQFF
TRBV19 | CASSPLRTGAALHF
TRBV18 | CASSLTGTGLGTEAFF
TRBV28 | CASSLSSGTGEAFF
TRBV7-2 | CASSFGSGTYEQYF